What follows describes a single T cell receptor (beta chain). The sample comes from a study of blood T cell repertoires in COVID-19. CDR1 and CDR2 (germline): KGHSH, LQKENI. Between the trimmed V and J ends, which lost 1 base and 4 bases, there was a span of 17 bases. The CDR3 covers 17 residues. Assay: immunoSEQ multiplex PCR; the TCRdb copy retains only in-frame clones and omits some. The profile shows hundreds of thousands of clones, 85% to 90% of them singletons. The receptor was isolated from a woman aged 18-29 years with acute or convalescent COVID-19. Material: peripheral blood. The genes are TRBV18 and TRBJ1-5, with D tentatively TRBD1 (5 bases). The CDR3 loop reads CASSPRVPQGENQPQHF. CDR3 DNA sequence: TGTGCCAGCTCACCACGTGTCCCCCAGGGTGAGAATCAGCCCCAGCATTTT.